One and the same sample provided the 25 T cell receptor beta chains below, sequenced in a study of post-analysis software for immune sequencing data. Researchers reported that TCR beta cDNA libraries carried unique molecular identifiers. In TCRdb, the PCR reads were re-called with MiXCR into one record per CDR3 protein. The sample contains around 200,000 distinct CDR3 sequences, around 30% of which appear only once. The antigens for these receptors are not known. Study-level points and caveats: Five or six TRBV segments, TRBV5-6, TRBV5-1 and TRBV20-1 among them, were found more frequent in patients than controls.

The sequenced material came from blood. The source of these receptors is a girl under 18 with multiple sclerosis.

This clonotype was seen ten or more times. The rearrangement joins TRBV20-1 to TRBJ1-5; D ambiguous. The CDR3 loop spans 16 amino acids. Per the germline V gene, CDR1 is DFQATT and CDR2 is SNEGSKA (reference sequence). Trimming took 3 bases from V and 4 from J, leaving 19 bases between them. The CDR3 is CSASVVSASGNQPQHF. In nucleotides, the CDR3 is TGCAGTGCTAGCGTGGTTTCGGCGTCGGGGAATCAGCCCCAGCATTTT.

This clonotype was detected ten times or more. This chain links TRBV11-2 with TRBJ2-1; 9 bases agree with TRBD2. CDR3 size: 15 residues. V shed 5 bases, J shed 7 bases, and the junction held 9 bases outside the gene matches. Germline V gene data show CDR1 as SGHAT and CDR2 as FQNNGV. The CDR3 nucleotides read TGTGCCAGCAGCCTGGCTGGCGGGAGGGGGAATGAGCAGTTCTTC. This sequence encodes CASSLAGGRGNEQFF.

This clonotype was counted at least ten times. The gene calls are TRBV3-1 and TRBJ2-1; 13 positions match TRBD2. There are 17 residues in the CDR3. CDR1 and CDR2 (germline): LGHDT, YNNKEL (reference sequence). With 4 bases clipped from V and 9 bases from J, the junction kept 12 bases outside the gene matches. CDR3 loop: CASSPLRTGLAGSEQFF. CDR3 sequence (DNA): TGTGCCAGCAGCCCCCTAAGGACGGGACTAGCGGGAAGTGAGCAGTTCTTC.

This clonotype was recorded a few times. This chain links TRBV11-2 with TRBJ2-2, with 8 bases aligning to TRBD2. The CDR3 covers 16 residues. Germline V gene sequence: CDR1 SGHAT, CDR2 FQNNGV. V was pared by 1 base and J by 1 base, with 2 bases of the junction left unmatched. The DNA of the CDR3 is TGTGCCAGCAGCTTAGGCCTAGCGGGGAACACCGGGGAGCTGTTTTTT. Translated: CASSLGLAGNTGELFF.

This clonotype was picked up many times. The genes are TRBV5-1 and TRBJ2-3, with TRBD2 identical over 8 bases. This CDR3 spans 17 amino acids. With V trimmed by 0 bases and J by 0 bases, 6 bases remained unmatched. CDR1 SGHRS and CDR2 YFSETQ come from the germline V gene. The CDR3 is CASSLGTSGSSTDTQYF. The CDR3 region has the DNA TGCGCCAGCAGCTTGGGAACTAGCGGATCTAGCACAGATACGCAGTATTTT.

The chain combines TRBV5-1 with TRBJ1-1, with a tentative D call TRBD1 (6 bases). This CDR3 comprises 14 residues. The V gene lost 3 bases and the J gene lost 11 bases, with 20 bases spanning the gap. Germline V gene sequence: CDR1 SGHRS, CDR2 YFSETQ. CDR3 region: CASSWGREGRAAFF. The DNA of the CDR3 is TGCGCCAGCAGCTGGGGGCGGGAGGGGCGCGCTGCTTTCTTT.

This clonotype has ten or more counts. The chain recombines TRBV5-1 with TRBJ2-7; 7 nucleotides align to TRBD2. Trimming at V came to 4 bases and at J to 0 bases, leaving 10 bases not matched to a gene. Germline-derived CDR1 and CDR2 are SGHRS and YFSETQ. CDR3 size: 16 residues. The CDR3 here is CASSRATSDSSYEQYF. As DNA, the CDR3 is TGCGCCAGCAGCCGTGCTACTAGCGATAGCTCCTACGAGCAGTACTTC.

CDR3 bases: TGCGCCAGCAGCTTGGATCGGTGGACAGGAAGAACCCAGTACTTC. Protein: CASSLDRWTGRTQYF. The chain recombines TRBV5-1 with TRBJ2-5, with TRBD1 matching 7 bases. Looked up from germline, CDR1 is SGHRS and CDR2 is YFSETQ. The CDR3 sequence is 15 residues long. With 0 bases clipped from V and 8 bases from J, the junction kept 10 bases outside the gene matches.

As for this clonotype: Its ends do not fully match the called genes, so a read error is possible. The chain carries TRBV7-9 and TRBJ2-7; 8 bases match TRBD2. Germline values: CDR1 SEHNR, CDR2 FQNEAQ (reference sequence). CDR3 length: 15 amino acids. The DNA for the CDR3 is TGTGCCAGCAGCTCCGGACTAGCCCTTTCCTACCAGCAGTACTTC. Encoded protein: CASSSGLALSYQQYF. The full variable domain, rest sourced from reference TRBV7-9 and TRBJ2-7, is DTGVSQNPRHKITKRGQNVTFRCDPISEHNRLYWYRQTLGQGPEFLTYFQNEAQLEKSRLLSDRFSAERPKGSFSTLEIQRTEQGDSAMYLCASSSGLALSYQQYFGPGTRLTVT.

This clonotype was picked up many times. A single base separates this from a much larger clone, so it may be a read error. The chain joins TRBV4-1 to TRBJ2-3; maybe TRBD2 (5 bases). Trimming shortened V by 0 bases and J by 6 bases, and 19 bases separated the two germline ends. The CDR3 extends over 17 amino acids. From germline, CDR1 is MGHRA and CDR2 YSYEKL. CDR3 in amino acids: CASSQEGGETVRDTQYF. The CDR3, as DNA: TGCGCCAGCAGCCAAGAAGGAGGCGAAACCGTCAGGGATACGCAGTATTTT.

This clonotype was seen many times. The chain is built from TRBV28 and TRBJ1-1; no clear D. V lost 10 bases to trimming and J lost 1 base, with 16 bases between them. In germline, CDR1 is MDHEN, CDR2 SYDVKM. This CDR3 has 14 residues. In DNA form, the CDR3 reads TGTGCCACATGCCGCCGGCAGCGGAACACTGAAGCTTTCTTT. This translates into CATCRRQRNTEAFF.

Concerning this clonotype itself: A single base separates this from a much larger clone, so it may be a read error. This chain joins TRBV6-1 and TRBJ2-4; tentatively, D is TRBD2 (5 bases). Gene TRBJ2-7 matches the end of the DNA better, so the J call may be wrong. The CDR3 covers 14 residues. Germline values: CDR1 MNHNS, CDR2 SASEGT. The CDR3 loop reads CASSDEGLGCEQYF. CDR3 bases: TGTGCCAGCAGTGATGAGGGTTTGGGCTGCGAGCAGTACTTC.

On this clonotype: A read error may be the cause here, since a much bigger clone is one base away. The chain has TRBV10-3 and TRBJ1-2, with no clear D. Per the germline V gene, CDR1 is ENHRY and CDR2 is SYGVKD. The CDR3 covers 17 residues. This CDR3 is CAISDDPEETFNYDYTF. CDR3 sequence (DNA): TGTGCCATCAGTGATGATCCTGAGGAGACCTTTAACTATGACTACACCTTC.

This clonotype was seen at least ten times. The chain is built from TRBV12-3 or TRBV12-4 and TRBJ2-7; maybe TRBD1 (6 bases). The CDR3 is 12 amino acids. V was cut by 9 bases and J by 3 bases, with 12 bases left in between. The CDR3 is CASRGRGYEQYF. DNA for the CDR3: TGTGCCAGTCGGGGCAGGGGCTACGAGCAGTACTTC.

This clonotype was recorded at least ten times. The V gene is TRBV3-1, the J gene TRBJ2-5; 8 bases are a match to TRBD2. Per germline, CDR1 LGHDT and CDR2 YNNKEL (reference sequence). The CDR3 spans 16 residues. Germline trimming cut 1 base from V and 2 bases from J; bases unmatched to any gene: 6. The CDR3 DNA follows: TGTGCCAGCAGCCAAGGACGACTAGCGCCGCAAGAGACCCAGTACTTC. This sequence encodes CASSQGRLAPQETQYF.

This clonotype was counted only a few times. CDR3 DNA: TGCGCCAGCACCCCTGGAGGTACGAGCGGGAGTACCACCGGGGAGCTGTTTTTT. This sequence encodes CASTPGGTSGSTTGELFF. This rearrangement joins TRBV5-1 to TRBJ2-2; 8 bases match TRBD2. Germline CDR1 SGHRS, CDR2 YFSETQ. The CDR3 contains 18 residues. V lost 6 bases, J lost 4 bases, and 17 bases stayed unmatched.

The gene calls are TRBV30 and TRBJ2-1; D unclear. Between the trimmed V and J ends, which lost 0 bases and 7 bases, there was a span of 10 bases. This CDR3 has 13 amino acids. CDR1 is GTSNPN, CDR2 SVGIG, per germline (reference sequence). This chain's CDR3 is CAWSVLTVNEQFF. In DNA, the CDR3 is TGTGCCTGGAGTGTACTAACTGTGAATGAGCAGTTCTTC.

This rearrangement joins TRBV7-9 to TRBJ2-3; D uncertain. CDR3 length: 13 amino acids. The germline V gene encodes CDR1 SEHNR and CDR2 FQNEAQ (reference sequence). V was clipped by 5 bases and J by 2 bases, with 8 bases between them. This CDR3 is CASSQQNTDTQYF. Here the CDR3 DNA reads TGTGCCAGCAGCCAACAAAACACAGATACGCAGTATTTT.

This clonotype has ten or more counts. This chain links TRBV5-1 with TRBJ1-2; maybe TRBD1 (5 bases). The germline CDR1 and CDR2 sequences are SGHRS and YFSETQ. With 6 bases removed from V and 10 bases from J, the gap between germline ends came to 19 bases. The CDR3 length is 13 residues. The CDR3 nucleotides are TGCGCCAGCACCCACTCAGGGAAAACAGACTACACCTTC. It encodes CASTHSGKTDYTF.

Points on this clonotype: This sequence may be a read error, since a much larger clone differs from it by one base. The chain joins TRBV5-1 to TRBJ2-1; D unresolved. The CDR3 has 11 amino acids. Germline V gene data show CDR1 as SGHRS and CDR2 as YFSETQ. CDR3 nucleotides: TGCGCCGGCAGCTTGGGCTATGAGCAGTTCTTC. Its protein product is CAGSLGYEQFF.

This clonotype was found many times. For the CDR3, the DNA is TGTGCCAGCAGTTCTCATTACGAGCAGTACTTC. It encodes CASSSHYEQYF. This chain uses TRBV12-3 or TRBV12-4 with TRBJ2-7; D is uncertain. CDR3 length: 11 amino acids. V lost 4 bases and J lost 4, with 5 bases in between.

This clonotype was counted only a few times. V is TRBV6-5 and J is TRBJ2-7; a weak D match, TRBD2 (6 bases). Germline assignment: CDR1 MNHEY and CDR2 SVGAGI. The CDR3 loop spans 14 amino acids. Deletions cut 2 bases from V and 3 bases from J, with 11 bases between. CDR3 residues: CASSYVSGSYEQYF. The CDR3 DNA is TGTGCCAGCAGTTACGTATCCGGGAGCTACGAGCAGTACTTC.

The rearrangement joins TRBV4-1 to TRBJ1-1; D not resolved. The ends were cut back, 1 base at V and 2 bases at J, with 5 bases in the middle. From germline, CDR1 is MGHRA and CDR2 YSYEKL. The CDR3 loop spans 13 amino acids. CDR3 residues: CASSQGFNTEAFF. Written as DNA, the CDR3 is TGCGCCAGCAGCCAAGGATTCAACACTGAAGCTTTCTTT.

This clonotype showed up many times. This CDR3 is CASSPRGRVYEQYF. The CDR3 bases are TGTGCCAGCTCACCACGCGGCAGGGTGTACGAGCAGTACTTC. The chain is built from TRBV18 and TRBJ2-7, with D maybe TRBD1 (5 bases). With 1 base removed from V and 4 bases from J, the gap between germline ends came to 11 bases. Germline CDR1 KGHSH, CDR2 LQKENI. The CDR3 loop spans 14 amino acids.

Note on this clonotype: A read error may explain this, as a much larger clone is one base away. The rearrangement joins TRBV20-1 to TRBJ2-5; D not resolved. The CDR3 covers 13 residues. The germline V gene has CDR1 DFQATT and CDR2 SNEGSKA (reference sequence). With 4 bases removed from V and 11 bases from J, the gap between germline ends came to 20 bases. This chain's CDR3 is CSATADRYNEQYF. As DNA, the CDR3 is TGCAGTGCTACCGCAGACCGCTACAATGAGCAGTACTTC.